Following are 31 T cell receptor beta chains from one sample sequenced in a study of T cell changes during pregnancy in multiple sclerosis. TCRdb keeps only in-frame clones here, not all; method: immunoSEQ multiplex PCR. The repertoire holds about 64,000 clones, roughly 88% seen once, with 1.3% in the top ten. The sequencing here drew on peripheral blood, taken in the second trimester of pregnancy. The receptors originated from a female donor with multiple sclerosis, enrolled in a pregnancy study.

The rearrangement links TRBV25-1 to TRBJ2-5, with TRBD1 matching over 7 bases. The CDR3 runs to 13 residues. With V trimmed by 4 bases and J by 5 bases, 4 bases remained unmatched. CDR1 MGHDK and CDR2 SYGVNS come from the germline V gene. The CDR3 protein is CASSATGVETQYF. In DNA form, the CDR3 reads TGTGCCAGCAGTGCCACAGGGGTGGAGACCCAGTACTTC.

The chain couples TRBV27 to TRBJ1-2; the D is unclear. In germline, CDR1 is MNHEY, CDR2 SMNVEV (reference sequence). V was clipped by 0 bases and J by 5 bases, with 7 bases between them. The CDR3 totals 13 residues. DNA for the CDR3: TGTGCCAGCAGTTTATCGTGGGAGTATGGCTACACCTTC. Translated, it gives CASSLSWEYGYTF.

This clone showed up just once. V is TRBV28 and J is TRBJ1-4; D remains ambiguous. V lost 4 bases and J lost 8, with 14 bases in between. CDR1 and CDR2 from the germline V gene are MDHEN and SYDVKM. The CDR3 runs to 14 residues. The CDR3 region has the DNA TGTGCCAGCAGTTGGCCGGGTGTCGACGAAAAACTGTTTTTT. Amino acids: CASSWPGVDEKLFF.

A few counts support this clone. The V gene is TRBV30, the J gene TRBJ1-5; 7 bases fit TRBD1. Germline CDR1 is GTSNPN and CDR2 is SVGIG (reference sequence). J lost 5 bases, V lost 0 bases, and 1 base had no gene match. The CDR3 runs 13 residues. The CDR3 protein is CAWSVTGDQPQHF. The CDR3 DNA follows: TGTGCCTGGAGTGTAACAGGGGATCAGCCCCAGCATTTT.

The V and J genes are TRBV5-1 and TRBJ2-6, with 7 bases identical to TRBD1. CDR1 SGHRS and CDR2 YFSETQ come from the germline V gene. The length of the CDR3 is 18 residues. Trimming took 1 base from V and 0 from J; bases not matched to a gene: 7. The CDR3 sequence: CASSLTGQSNSGANVLTF. In DNA, the CDR3 is TGCGCCAGCAGCTTGACGGGACAGTCTAACTCTGGGGCCAACGTCCTGACTTTC.

The chain links TRBV30 to TRBJ1-4; 10 nucleotides align to TRBD1. CDR3 length: 16 residues. Germline V lookup: CDR1 GTSNPN, CDR2 SVGIG (reference sequence). V lost 2 bases, J lost 7 bases, and 10 bases stayed unmatched. This chain's CDR3 is CAWSLDRGLYGEKLFF. In nucleotides, the CDR3 is TGTGCCTGGAGTCTTGACAGGGGGCTTTATGGTGAAAAACTGTTTTTT.

The chain employs TRBV6-4 and TRBJ2-7; a possible D gene is TRBD1 (6 bases). The CDR3 runs to 19 residues. Trimming shortened V by 6 bases and J by 2 bases, and 29 bases separated the two germline ends. From germline, CDR1 is MRHNA and CDR2 SNTAGT. The CDR3 region is CASSCPGEQGARATYEQYF. CDR3 nucleotide sequence: TGTGCCAGCAGCTGTCCAGGGGAGCAGGGCGCCCGCGCAACCTACGAGCAGTACTTC.

This chain links TRBV2 with TRBJ1-1; tentatively, D is TRBD1 (5 bases). Germline V gives CDR1 SNHLY, CDR2 FYNNEI. This CDR3 contains 13 residues. The germline V and J ends were trimmed by 0 bases and 4 bases, with 6 bases remaining between them. CDR3 sequence reads: CASSEARATEAFF. In DNA form, the CDR3 reads TGTGCCAGCAGTGAAGCCAGGGCCACTGAAGCTTTCTTT.

CDR3 in DNA: TGCGCCAGCAGCCAAGATGGGACTAGCGGGGGGGCGGGAGATACGCAGTATTTT. Translating it yields CASSQDGTSGGAGDTQYF. J is TRBJ2-3 and V is TRBV4-3, with 16 bases lining up with TRBD2. This CDR3 comprises 18 residues. The germline CDR1 and CDR2 sequences are LGHNA and YSLEER. V lost 0 bases, J lost 5 bases, and 5 bases stayed unmatched.

The table lists this clone with a count of one. The genes are TRBV18 and TRBJ1-2; possible D gene TRBD1, 5 bases. V lost 2 bases, J lost 3 bases, and 10 bases lay in between. There are 14 residues in the CDR3. Germline lookup yields CDR1 KGHSH and CDR2 LQKENI. In DNA, the CDR3 is TGTGCCAGCTCACCAAATAGGGGTGACTATGGCTACACCTTC. It yields the protein CASSPNRGDYGYTF.

This clone was detected once. The chain couples TRBV6-6 to TRBJ2-5; D may be TRBD2 (7 bases). Germline V gives CDR1 MNHNY, CDR2 SVGAGI (reference sequence). V shed 6 bases and J shed 4 bases, with 15 bases lying between them. The CDR3 contains 14 residues. CDR3 sequence (DNA): TGTGCCAGCAGCCTCCAAGGGGGGGGAGAGACCCAGTACTTC. This gives the protein CASSLQGGGETQYF.

Remarks on this clone: The junction departs from the called germline gene at one end, perhaps through a read error. V and J are TRBV9 and TRBJ1-2, with 8 bases identical to TRBD1. CDR1 SGDLS and CDR2 YYNGEE come from the germline V gene. There are 15 residues in the CDR3. This CDR3 is CASRKEDRANDGYTF. CDR3 bases: TGTGCCAGCAGAAAGGAGGACAGGGCTAACGATGGCTACACCTTC.

Worth noting for this clone: In the same sample, other DNA sequences code for this CDR3. The chain joins TRBV2 to TRBJ1-1; weak D call: TRBD1 (5 bases). Germline CDR1 reads SNHLY; CDR2 reads FYNNEI. V gave up 7 bases and J gave up 2 bases, with 11 bases separating them. This CDR3 region has 13 residues. For the CDR3, the DNA is TGTGCCAGCAAATTAGACAGCAACACTGAAGCTTTCTTT. Its translation: CASKLDSNTEAFF.

V usage is TRBV2 and J usage is TRBJ2-5, with D perhaps TRBD1 (6 bases). Germline V gene lookup returns CDR1 SNHLY and CDR2 FYNNEI. V lost 5 bases, J lost 5 bases, and 18 bases lay in between. This CDR3 spans 15 amino acids. Here the CDR3 reads CASSLRGLAGETQYF. CDR3 DNA sequence: TGTGCCAGCAGTTTAAGGGGGTTGGCCGGGGAGACCCAGTACTTC.

This chain joins TRBV7-3 and TRBJ2-2, with 10 nucleotides matching TRBD2. The CDR3 is 18 residues long. V lost 0 bases, J lost 1 base, and 5 bases stayed unmatched. Germline V gene lookup returns CDR1 SGHTA and CDR2 FQGTGA. The CDR3 loop is CASSLTASGGLNTGELFF. The CDR3 bases are TGTGCCAGCAGCTTAACAGCTAGCGGGGGCCTGAACACCGGGGAGCTGTTTTTT.

The chain couples TRBV5-1 to TRBJ2-5; 12 positions match TRBD2. CDR1 is SGHRS, CDR2 YFSETQ, per germline. With 8 bases clipped from V and 1 base from J, the junction kept 3 bases outside the gene matches. This CDR3 is built from 14 residues. The CDR3 DNA reads TGCGCCAGTTGGACTAGCGGGGTCCAAGAGACCCAGTACTTC. It encodes CASWTSGVQETQYF.

The chain carries TRBV28 and TRBJ2-2, with D uncertain. This CDR3 is built from 13 residues. Germline CDR1 MDHEN, CDR2 SYDVKM. V lost 4 bases to trimming and J lost 1 base, with 4 bases between them. CDR3 DNA: TGTGCCAGCAGTTCCAGGAACACCGGGGAGCTGTTTTTT. It yields the protein CASSSRNTGELFF.

This clone was seen just once. The same CDR3 can be traced to other DNA sequences in this sample. This chain joins TRBV6-5 and TRBJ1-5; 8 bases are a match to TRBD1. The CDR3 consists of 15 residues. V lost 6 bases to trimming and J lost 4 bases; unmatched junction nucleotides: 8. Germline CDR1 MNHEY, CDR2 SVGAGI. The CDR3, as DNA: TGTGCCAGCAGACAAACAGGGGGAACTAATCAGCCCCAGCATTTT. Its translation: CASRQTGGTNQPQHF.

This chain uses TRBV30 with TRBJ1-1; no reliable D call. CDR1 is GTSNPN, CDR2 SVGIG, per germline (reference sequence). Trimming stripped 4 bases from V and 5 bases from J, with 14 bases between. This CDR3 comprises 13 residues. The CDR3 nucleotides read TGTGCCTGGACCCGGGTCCTTGGGACTGAAGCTTTCTTT. It is translated as CAWTRVLGTEAFF. The complete variable domain, with remaining parts taken from reference TRBV30 and TRBJ1-1, reads SQTIHQWPATLVQPVGSPLSLECTVEGTSNPNLYWYRQAAGRGLQLLFYSVGIGQISSEVPQNLSASRPQDRQFILSSKKLLLSDSGFYLCAWTRVLGTEAFFGQGTRLTVV.

V is TRBV7-6 and J is TRBJ2-1; TRBD1 is a possible D gene (5 bases). V was clipped by 0 bases and J by 3 bases, with 6 bases between them. CDR1 is SGHVS, CDR2 FNYEAQ, per germline. The CDR3 extends over 14 amino acids. Written as DNA, the CDR3 is TGTGCCAGCAGCTTAGCAGGGGACTACAATGAGCAGTTCTTC. This gives the protein CASSLAGDYNEQFF. Together with reference TRBV7-6 and TRBJ2-1, the CDR3 gives the full variable domain: GAGVSQSPRYKVTKRGQDVALRCDPISGHVSLYWYRQALGQGPEFLTYFNYEAQQDKSGLPNDRFSAERPEGSISTLTIQRTEQRDSAMYRCASSLAGDYNEQFFGPGTRLTVL.

The gene calls are TRBV9 and TRBJ2-7; D unresolved. The CDR3 is 14 residues long. V lost 0 bases, J lost 5 bases, and 12 bases lay in between. CDR1 is SGDLS, CDR2 YYNGEE, per germline. In DNA form, the CDR3 reads TGTGCCAGCAGCGTAGCGAAGACTTCGGACGAGCAGTACTTC. This sequence encodes CASSVAKTSDEQYF.

This chain joins TRBV4-3 and TRBJ1-1; D unclear. The length of the CDR3 is 15 residues. The V gene lost 0 bases and the J gene lost 6 bases, with 14 bases spanning the gap. Germline CDR1 and CDR2: LGHNA and YSLEER. The CDR3 nucleotides read TGCGCCAGCAGCCAAGATAGATCAAGGAGGGCTGAAGCTTTCTTT. Amino acids: CASSQDRSRRAEAFF.

This clone has just one count. This chain uses TRBV7-9 with TRBJ1-1, with TRBD1 as a possible D gene (5 bases). The CDR3 contains 12 residues. CDR1 and CDR2 from the germline V gene are SEHNR and FQNEAQ (reference sequence). Trimming stripped 5 bases from V and 4 bases from J, with 8 bases between. The chain's CDR3 is CASSPQGTEAFF. The CDR3 DNA sequence: TGTGCCAGCAGCCCGCAGGGCACTGAAGCTTTCTTT.

This rearrangement joins TRBV7-2 to TRBJ1-2; no clear D. Per germline, CDR1 SGHTA and CDR2 FQGNSA. Trimming took 4 bases from V and 0 from J, leaving 12 bases between them. The CDR3 covers 15 residues. CDR3 sequence reads: CASSYRRAPNYGYTF. CDR3 sequence (DNA): TGTGCCAGCAGCTATAGGAGGGCCCCTAACTATGGCTACACCTTC.

This chain joins TRBV18 and TRBJ2-3, with 7 bases aligning to TRBD2. This CDR3 has 18 amino acids. Per the germline V gene, CDR1 is KGHSH and CDR2 is LQKENI. With V trimmed by 3 bases and J by 0 bases, 12 bases remained unmatched. CDR3 sequence reads: CASSPILVTGGSTDTQYF. Written as DNA, the CDR3 is TGTGCCAGCTCACCGATTTTAGTGACGGGGGGAAGCACAGATACGCAGTATTTT. Filled out from reference TRBV18 and TRBJ2-3, the complete variable domain reads NAGVMQNPRHLVRRRGQEARLRCSPMKGHSHVYWYRQLPEEGLKFMVYLQKENIIDESGMPKERFSAEFPKEGPSILRIQQVVRGDSAAYFCASSPILVTGGSTDTQYFGPGTRLTVL.

The rearrangement joins TRBV6-1 to TRBJ1-5, with D possibly being TRBD1 (5 bases). The germline CDR1 and CDR2 sequences are MNHNS and SASEGT. V gave up 3 bases and J gave up 2 bases, with 17 bases separating them. This CDR3 comprises 17 residues. The chain's CDR3 is CASSERGGGGGNQPQHF. The CDR3 DNA follows: TGTGCCAGCAGTGAGCGGGGCGGGGGGGGAGGCAATCAGCCCCAGCATTTT.

The rearrangement joins TRBV30 to TRBJ2-1; the match to TRBD2 covers 9 bases. Trimming at V came to 8 bases and at J to 7 bases, leaving 12 bases not matched to a gene. The CDR3 extends over 14 amino acids. The germline V gene has CDR1 GTSNPN and CDR2 SVGIG (reference sequence). The CDR3 DNA reads TGTGCCCAATCGCGCGGGGGGGCGGTGAATGAGCAGTTCTTC. Its protein product is CAQSRGGAVNEQFF.

The CDR3 protein is CAISRNYGYTF. For the CDR3, the DNA is TGTGCCATCAGCCGTAACTATGGCTACACCTTC. V is TRBV10-3 and J is TRBJ1-2; unclear D gene. The CDR3 spans 11 residues. From germline, CDR1 is ENHRY and CDR2 SYGVKD. Trimming removed 6 bases at V and 1 base at J, with 3 bases between.

The V and J genes are TRBV27 and TRBJ2-7, with TRBD2 identical over 10 bases. This CDR3 has 14 amino acids. Germline V CDR1 and CDR2: MNHEY, SMNVEV (reference sequence). The V segment lost 6 bases and the J segment 2 bases; nucleotides outside the gene matches: 4. CDR3 bases: TGTGCCAGCAGAACCGGGACTAGCGCCTACGAGCAGTACTTC. As protein: CASRTGTSAYEQYF.

About this clone: The sample has other DNA sequences that encode this CDR3 too. This chain joins TRBV7-3 and TRBJ1-1; D is undetermined. Germline V gene data show CDR1 as SGHTA and CDR2 as FQGTGA. V was trimmed by 5 bases and J by 0 bases, leaving 7 bases between them. The CDR3 is made up of 13 amino acids. CDR3 in DNA: TGTGCCAGCAGCCTCCGTATGAACACTGAAGCTTTCTTT. It specifies CASSLRMNTEAFF. The full variable domain, in which reference TRBV7-3 and TRBJ1-1 provide the parts outside the CDR3, is GAGVSQTPSNKVTEKGKYVELRCDPISGHTALYWYRQSLGQGPEFLIYFQGTGAADDSGLPNDRFFAVRPEGSVSTLKIQRTERGDSAVYLCASSLRMNTEAFFGQGTRLTVV.

V gene TRBV7-9 combines with J gene TRBJ1-1, with a possible D match to TRBD1 (5 bases). The V and J ends lost 0 bases and 2 bases respectively, with 19 bases between them. This CDR3 is 18 amino acids long. CDR1 and CDR2 (germline): SEHNR, FQNEAQ (reference sequence). CDR3 DNA sequence: TGTGCCAGCAGCTTAGCCCACGGCGGGGGGTGGGGTAACACTGAAGCTTTCTTT. Its protein is CASSLAHGGGWGNTEAFF.